This T cell receptor (beta chain) is drawn from a study of CD8 T cells in ankylosing spondylitis. CDR1 is DFQATT, CDR2 SNEGSKA, per germline (reference sequence). The V and J ends lost 6 bases and 6 bases respectively, with 14 bases between them. The CDR3 totals 13 residues. TCRdb processed the 5' RACE reads anew with MiXCR; each CDR3 protein has one entry. This sample has more than 150,000 distinct CDR3 sequences, with 9.5% to 15% found just once. The TCR was taken from a male donor with ankylosing spondylitis or in good health (not recorded which). The sequenced sample consisted of blood, either unsorted or a sorted T cell fraction (not recorded which). This chain links TRBV20-1 with TRBJ2-2; no definite D call. CDR3 coding DNA: TGCAGTGCCCCGGACCGAAAGTCCGGGGAGCTGTTTTTT. The encoded protein is CSAPDRKSGELFF.